This section outlines one TCR beta chain sequence together with its context. The antigen remains unidentified. The authors reverse transcribed all of the isolated RNA, so sequencing captured expressed TCRB transcripts. About 3.5 million reads, on average, came from each naive, central memory and regulatory T cell sample. Profiled with immunoSEQ multiplex PCR; TCRdb holds only in-frame clones, not every one. The table lists some 240,000 clones, 16% of them singletons, with approximately 0.081% in the top ten. This specimen belongs to a study of beta chain features in type 1 diabetes. General study findings and limits: No resolution was reached here on whether HLA type influences TCRB rearrangement. There was a moderate but significant shortening of TCRB CDR3s in all four CD4+ subsets of Type 1 diabetes patients. Reads derived from cDNA could over-represent cells showing high TCR expression.

Each donor gave one heparinised blood draw averaging roughly 100 mL. This CDR3 is built from 14 residues. The germline gives CDR1 SQVTM, CDR2 ANQGSEA. Trimming left V 6 bases short and J 1 base short, with 13 bases between. This clonotype was obtained from a man between 25 and 39 years old with type 1 diabetes. Sample: naive CD4+ T cells from blood. V is TRBV29-1 and J is TRBJ2-1; D is unclear. The CDR3 coding sequence is TGCAGCGTGCGTGTGGGCTCTTCCTACAATGAGCAGTTCTTC. This translates into CSVRVGSSYNEQFF.